The 26 T cell receptor beta chains below come from one sample, sequenced in a study of breast tumors, draining lymph nodes, adjacent tissues. Breast cancer patients provided tissue from their axillary draining lymph nodes. TCRdb re-called the multiplex PCR reads through MiXCR, storing one row per CDR3 protein. This sample has approximately 180,000 distinct CDR3 sequences, with about 30% found just once. Sample: axillary lymph node tissue. These receptors all come from a female donor with breast cancer. Some clones in this sample may be carry-over from other donors' samples.

The chain joins TRBV2 to TRBJ2-7; tentatively, D is TRBD2 (5 bases). Trimming stripped 5 bases from V and 0 bases from J, with 8 bases between. Germline assignment: CDR1 SNHLY and CDR2 FYNNEI. The CDR3 extends over 13 amino acids. CDR3 loop: CASSSGISYEQYF. CDR3 in DNA: TGTGCCAGCAGTTCCGGGATCTCCTACGAGCAGTACTTC.

To note about this clonotype: A much bigger clone sits one base away, suggesting this may be a read error. The chain joins TRBV4-3 to TRBJ1-2, with no clear D. The V gene lost 2 bases and the J gene lost 9 bases, with 13 bases spanning the gap. This CDR3 contains 13 residues. CDR1 and CDR2 (germline): LGHNA, YSLEER. CDR3 residues: CASSQRTSLSYTF. In DNA form, the CDR3 reads TGCGCCAGCAGCCAACGAACATCCCTTAGCTACACCTTC.

J is TRBJ2-5 and V is TRBV20-1; either TRBD1 or TRBD2 may fit D (5 bases each). CDR3 size: 13 residues. Germline values: CDR1 DFQATT, CDR2 SNEGSKA (reference sequence). V was cut by 5 bases and J by 3 bases, with 13 bases left in between. CDR3 DNA sequence: TGCAGTGCTGCGACCGGGACGGAAGAGACCCAGTACTTC. Amino acid sequence: CSAATGTEETQYF.

The sample holds many counts of this clonotype. The junction and the germline gene differ at one end; a read error may be behind it. The CDR3 region has the DNA TGCAGTGCTAGGCCTAAAGAGACCCAGTCCTTC. Translated: CSARPKETQSF. The chain couples TRBV20-1 to TRBJ2-5; no reliable D call. This CDR3 is built from 11 residues. Germline CDR1 reads DFQATT; CDR2 reads SNEGSKA (reference sequence).

The chain joins TRBV9 to TRBJ2-3, with D possibly matching TRBD2 (6 bases). Germline V gene sequence: CDR1 SGDLS, CDR2 YYNGEE. Deletions cut 3 bases from V and 0 bases from J, with 17 bases between. This CDR3 is 17 amino acids long. CDR3 nucleotides: TGTGCCAGCAGCGACCAGAAGGAGGGGCTTAGCACAGATACGCAGTATTTT. It translates to CASSDQKEGLSTDTQYF.

This clonotype was detected ten times or more. The chain couples TRBV20-1 to TRBJ1-2; TRBD1 matches at 8 bases. Germline loops: CDR1 DFQATT, CDR2 SNEGSKA (reference sequence). The length of the CDR3 is 13 residues. V shed 2 bases, J shed 7 bases, and the junction held 6 bases outside the gene matches. The CDR3 sequence: CSARHTGTGGYTF. In DNA, the CDR3 is TGCAGTGCTAGACATACAGGGACAGGTGGCTACACCTTC.

This clonotype occurred many times. CDR3 coding DNA: TGTGCCAGCAGTAGCTCAGGGGGGGGACAGCGGTACTTC. It codes for CASSSSGGGQRYF. The V and J genes are TRBV27 and TRBJ2-7; tentatively, D is TRBD1 or TRBD2 (7 bases each). CDR1 is MNHEY, CDR2 SMNVEV, per germline (reference sequence). V dropped 5 bases and J dropped 12 bases, with 20 bases sitting between them. CDR3 length: 13 amino acids.

Comment on this clonotype: Here the CDR3 omits its conserved ending phenylalanine or tryptophan, so a read error is the likely source. The DNA is left out, because the CDR3 cannot be placed on it with certainty; the CDR3 is given as TCRdb lists it. This sequence joins TRBV9 and TRBJ2-2; whether TRBD2, the table's D call, matches the DNA was not checked. Germline V gives CDR1 SGDLS, CDR2 YYNGEE. From its first to its last residue, the CDR3 has 16 amino acids. CDR3 sequence reads: CASSGTSGDNTGELRI.

This clonotype was seen only once. Germline is not matched at one junction end, which may reflect a read error. V and J are TRBV5-4 and TRBJ2-1; D uncertain. CDR1 is SGHNT and CDR2 is YYREEE in the germline V gene (reference sequence). This CDR3 comprises 13 residues. CDR3 nucleotides: TGTGCCAGCAGCTCGGCACAGCAGTATGAGCAGCTCTTC. Residues: CASSSAQQYEQLF.

This clonotype has a count of ten or more. The chain carries TRBV7-9 and TRBJ1-6; no clear D gene. The CDR3 has 12 residues. CDR1 SEHNR and CDR2 FQNEAQ come from the germline V gene (reference sequence). Trimming cost V 4 bases and J 10 bases, with 8 bases left between them. As DNA, the CDR3 is TGTGCCAGCAGCTCCTCAAGATCACCCCTCCACTTT. Protein sequence: CASSSSRSPLHF.

V and J are TRBV5-5 and TRBJ1-5, with no clear D. V lost 4 bases and J lost 11, with 16 bases in between. CDR1 is SGHKS, CDR2 YYEKEE, per germline (reference sequence). The CDR3 covers 13 residues. The CDR3 spells CASSERGEETQHF. CDR3 nucleotides: TGTGCCAGCAGCGAACGTGGGGAGGAGACCCAGCATTTT.

This chain's CDR3 is CASSSLTVYNEQFF. CDR3 coding DNA: TGTGCCAGCAGTTCCCTGACAGTCTACAATGAGCAGTTCTTC. The chain combines TRBV6-2 or TRBV6-3 with TRBJ2-1, with D possibly matching TRBD1 (5 bases). The length of the CDR3 is 14 residues. Germline V lookup: CDR1 MNHEY, CDR2 SVGEGT. V dropped 4 bases and J dropped 3 bases, with 10 bases sitting between them.

This chain connects TRBV11-2 to TRBJ2-2; possible D gene TRBD2, 5 bases. Trimming removed 3 bases at V and 7 bases at J, with 6 bases between. This CDR3 has 12 amino acids. Per germline, CDR1 SGHAT and CDR2 FQNNGV. In DNA, the CDR3 is TGTGCCAGCAGCTTTACTAGCGGGGAGCTGTTTTTT. Translation gives CASSFTSGELFF.

The sample holds many counts of this clonotype. V gene TRBV12-3 or TRBV12-4 combines with J gene TRBJ2-5; D is possibly TRBD2 (6 bases). V gave up 3 bases and J gave up 2 bases, with 10 bases separating them. This CDR3 has 14 amino acids. Here the CDR3 DNA reads TGTGCCAGCAGTTTCCAGGGAGGTCAAGAGACCCAGTACTTC. Protein product: CASSFQGGQETQYF.

This clonotype was observed at least ten times. The chain has TRBV20-1 and TRBJ2-7, with TRBD1 as a possible D gene (5 bases). Deletions cut 3 bases from V and 4 bases from J, with 16 bases between. CDR1 is DFQATT, CDR2 SNEGSKA, per germline (reference sequence). CDR3 size: 14 residues. The CDR3 loop reads CSARAGRDYYEQYF. CDR3 in DNA: TGCAGTGCTAGGGCAGGCAGGGATTATTACGAGCAGTACTTC.

This clonotype was seen at least ten times. V is TRBV5-1 and J is TRBJ2-7, with 10 bases lining up with TRBD1. The CDR3 is 15 residues long. Trimming took 2 bases from V and 7 from J; bases not matched to a gene: 9. Germline lookup yields CDR1 SGHRS and CDR2 YFSETQ. The CDR3 loop reads CASSLGTGDLGEQYF. CDR3 DNA: TGCGCCAGCAGCTTAGGGACAGGGGATCTGGGTGAGCAGTACTTC.

This clonotype came up many times. The V call is TRBV10-3, the J call TRBJ2-7, with D tentatively TRBD1 (6 bases). Germline V gene lookup returns CDR1 ENHRY and CDR2 SYGVKD. With 0 bases removed from V and 9 bases from J, the gap between germline ends came to 18 bases. This CDR3 spans 15 amino acids. The DNA for the CDR3 is TGTGCCATCAGTGAGTCGACGCCCAGGGGAACTCGGCAGTACTTC. This gives the protein CAISESTPRGTRQYF.

This clonotype was counted many times. The V and J genes are TRBV30 and TRBJ1-2; unclear D gene. The V gene's germline CDR1 is GTSNPN and CDR2 SVGIG (reference sequence). Trimming shortened V by 4 bases and J by 2 bases, and 8 bases separated the two germline ends. The length of the CDR3 is 12 residues. CDR3 nucleotide sequence: TGTGCCTGGAATCCCTTGAACTATGGCTACACCTTC. Translating gives CAWNPLNYGYTF.

This clonotype showed up just once. Since no conserved phenylalanine or tryptophan closes the CDR3, a read error is the likely cause. This sequence joins TRBV4-3 and TRBJ2-2; D unclear. Germline V lookup: CDR1 LGHNA, CDR2 YSLEER. V lost 4 bases, J lost 6 bases, and 9 bases lay in between. The CDR3 runs 13 residues. The CDR3: CASSRVLAGELFL. The DNA of the CDR3 is TGCGCCAGCAGCCGAGTTCTAGCCGGGGAGCTGTTTCTT.

About this clonotype: This could be a read error, since a much larger clone is one nucleotide away. The rearrangement links TRBV12-3 or TRBV12-4 to TRBJ2-7; 10 positions agree with TRBD1. The V segment lost 5 bases and the J segment 2 bases; nucleotides outside the gene matches: 3. CDR3 length equals 14 residues. The CDR3: CASSRTGGAYEQYF. The CDR3 DNA follows: TGTGCCAGCAGTCGGACAGGGGGAGCCTACGAGCAGTACTTC.

This clonotype was seen ten or more times. V gene TRBV19 combines with J gene TRBJ2-2; tentatively, D is TRBD2 (5 bases). Deletions cut 7 bases from V and 1 base from J, with 10 bases between. Germline V gives CDR1 LNHDA, CDR2 SQIVND (reference sequence). This CDR3 has 14 residues. The CDR3 region is CASTWTVNTGELFF. The DNA of the CDR3 is TGTGCCAGTACTTGGACTGTGAACACCGGGGAGCTGTTTTTT.

Many counts were recorded for this clonotype. V gene TRBV24-1 combines with J gene TRBJ2-2, with D possibly being TRBD2 (6 bases). This CDR3 contains 13 residues. The germline CDR1 and CDR2 sequences are KGHDR and SFDVKD. V was clipped by 0 bases and J by 8 bases, with 6 bases between them. CDR3 nucleotide sequence: TGTGCCACCAGTGATTTGCTAGCGGGGGAGCTGTTTTTT. Translating gives CATSDLLAGELFF.

As for this clonotype: This may stem from a read error, because a much larger clone lies one nucleotide away. The gene calls are TRBV3-1 and TRBJ2-3; D tentatively reads TRBD1 or TRBD2 (6 bases each). This CDR3 spans 16 amino acids. Germline values: CDR1 LGHDT, CDR2 YNNKEL (reference sequence). Trimming removed 2 bases from V and 0 bases from J, with 12 bases in between. This CDR3 is CASSQQTGRSTDTQYF. CDR3 nucleotide sequence: TGTGCCAGCAGCCAACAAACAGGGAGGAGCACAGATACGCAGTATTTT.

This clonotype was observed many times. CDR3 in DNA: TGCGCCAGCAGCCAGTCAGGGGACAGGGGGCCCAATGAGCAGTTCTTC. This encodes CASSQSGDRGPNEQFF. The V call is TRBV4-3, the J call TRBJ2-1; TRBD1 agrees at 12 bases. The CDR3 has 16 amino acids. The germline V gene has CDR1 LGHNA and CDR2 YSLEER. The V segment lost 3 bases and the J segment 6 bases; nucleotides outside the gene matches: 6.

This clonotype was recorded many times. The chain has TRBV19 and TRBJ1-5; D not certain. V was cut by 5 bases and J by 6 bases, with 11 bases left in between. Germline assignment: CDR1 LNHDA and CDR2 SQIVND (reference sequence). The CDR3 contains 13 residues. The CDR3 reads CASSSGPPQPQHF. CDR3 in DNA: TGTGCCAGTAGTTCCGGGCCCCCTCAGCCCCAGCATTTT. The whole variable domain, filled in from reference TRBV19 and TRBJ1-5, reads DGGITQSPKYLFRKEGQNVTLSCEQNLNHDAMYWYRQDPGQGLRLIYYSQIVNDFQKGDIAEGYSVSREKKESFPLTVTSAQKNPTAFYLCASSSGPPQPQHFGDGTRLSIL.

In its sample, this clonotype was seen many times. A much larger clone lies one base from this, so it may be a read error. The rearrangement links TRBV20-1 to TRBJ1-5; possible D gene TRBD1, 5 bases. This CDR3 spans 14 amino acids. Germline V gene sequence: CDR1 DFQATT, CDR2 SNEGSKA (reference sequence). The CDR3 sequence: CSARSRVSNPPQHF. CDR3 bases: TGCAGTGCTAGATCCAGGGTGAGCAATCCGCCCCAGCATTTT.